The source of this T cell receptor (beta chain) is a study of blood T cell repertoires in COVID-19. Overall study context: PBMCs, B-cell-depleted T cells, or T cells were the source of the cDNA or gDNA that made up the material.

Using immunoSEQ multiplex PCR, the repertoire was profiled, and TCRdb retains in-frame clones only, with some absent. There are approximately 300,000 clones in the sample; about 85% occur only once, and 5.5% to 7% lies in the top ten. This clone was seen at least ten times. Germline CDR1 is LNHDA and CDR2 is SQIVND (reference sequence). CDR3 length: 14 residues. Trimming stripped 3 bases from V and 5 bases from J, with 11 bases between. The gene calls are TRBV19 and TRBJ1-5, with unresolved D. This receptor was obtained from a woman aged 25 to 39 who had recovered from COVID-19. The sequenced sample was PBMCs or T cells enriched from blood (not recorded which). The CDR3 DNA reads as TGTGCCAGTAGTATTGGAGGGCCTCATCAGCCCCAGCATTTT. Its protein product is CASSIGGPHQPQHF.